This passage covers 20 T cell receptor beta chains from one sample sequenced in a study of cytotoxic CD8 clonotypes in ibrutinib-treated CLL. Assay: immunoSEQ multiplex PCR; the TCRdb copy retains only in-frame clones and omits some. This sample yields about 250,000 clones, of which 70% are seen a single time; roughly 15% belongs to the top ten. The specimen comprised PBMCs, sampled after 24 months of ibrutinib treatment. The receptor set was obtained from a human donor with chronic lymphocytic leukemia.

V and J are TRBV27 and TRBJ1-5, with a possible D match to TRBD1 (5 bases). Germline V gives CDR1 MNHEY, CDR2 SMNVEV (reference sequence). V lost 3 bases and J lost 0, with 6 bases in between. This CDR3 has 14 amino acids. The CDR3: CASSFDSSNQPQHF. In nucleotides, the CDR3 is TGTGCCAGCAGTTTCGACAGTAGCAATCAGCCCCAGCATTTT.

The V and J genes are TRBV6-6 and TRBJ1-1; D gene ambiguous. The CDR3 has 13 amino acids. CDR1 is MNHNY and CDR2 is SVGAGI in the germline V gene (reference sequence). V was trimmed by 2 bases and J by 1 base, leaving 5 bases between them. The CDR3 sequence: CASSYRSNTEAFF. DNA of the CDR3: TGTGCCAGCAGTTACAGGTCGAACACTGAAGCTTTCTTT.

This clone was seen more than once but under ten times. The chain is built from TRBV9 and TRBJ1-1; D is undetermined. The CDR3 covers 14 residues. The V and J ends lost 3 bases and 7 bases respectively, with 16 bases between them. Germline CDR1 and CDR2: SGDLS and YYNGEE. In DNA form, the CDR3 reads TGTGCCAGCAGCGCCCAGGTCCTCGGCGGTGAAGCTTTCTTT. It is translated as CASSAQVLGGEAFF.

The J gene is TRBJ2-2, the V gene TRBV10-3; the D gene is possibly TRBD2 (5 bases). From germline, CDR1 is ENHRY and CDR2 SYGVKD. The CDR3 consists of 12 residues. Trimming shortened V by 6 bases and J by 7 bases, and 9 bases separated the two germline ends. The CDR3 region has the DNA TGTGCCATCAGACCCGGGGACGGGGAGCTGTTTTTT. Translated, it gives CAIRPGDGELFF.

The J gene is TRBJ1-2, the V gene TRBV29-1, with 10 bases fitting TRBD1. Germline V gene data show CDR1 as SQVTM and CDR2 as ANQGSEA. Losses at the gene ends were 5 bases for V and 6 bases for J; bases not matched to a gene: 6. CDR3 size: 13 residues. The CDR3 sequence is CSVTTGGADGYTF. The CDR3 nucleotides are TGCAGCGTTACGACAGGGGGCGCGGATGGCTACACCTTC.

The V gene is TRBV30, the J gene TRBJ2-7, with D unclear. Trimming took 0 bases from V and 4 from J, leaving 10 bases between them. CDR1 and CDR2 (germline): GTSNPN, SVGIG (reference sequence). The CDR3 totals 13 residues. DNA for the CDR3: TGTGCCTGGAGTGTACACCTATCGTACGAGCAGTACTTC. Its protein is CAWSVHLSYEQYF.

CDR3 loop: CAARQGVIQPQHF. The DNA of the CDR3 is TGTGCCGCACGACAGGGGGTGATTCAGCCCCAGCATTTT. V is TRBV6-5 and J is TRBJ1-5, with 9 bases identical to TRBD1. This CDR3 comprises 13 residues. In germline, CDR1 is MNHEY, CDR2 SVGAGI. V was pared by 11 bases and J by 6 bases, with 8 bases of the junction left unmatched.

The rearrangement joins TRBV28 to TRBJ1-3; D not resolved. The CDR3 covers 13 residues. Per germline, CDR1 MDHEN and CDR2 SYDVKM. V was trimmed by 5 bases and J by 0 bases, leaving 5 bases between them. The CDR3 loop is CASSIGSGNTIYF. In nucleotides, the CDR3 is TGTGCCAGCAGTATAGGCTCTGGAAACACCATATATTTT.

The rearrangement joins TRBV5-1 to TRBJ2-5; 7 bases agree with TRBD1. After removal of 0 bases from V and 5 bases from J, the junction contained 10 bases not matched to a gene. The germline gives CDR1 SGHRS, CDR2 YFSETQ. The CDR3 spans 16 residues. The CDR3 bases are TGCGCCAGCAGCTTGGCCGACAGGGCGGGCGGGGAGACCCAGTACTTC. This codes for CASSLADRAGGETQYF.

The V gene is TRBV28, the J gene TRBJ2-1; D remains ambiguous. This CDR3 spans 11 amino acids. V gave up 3 bases and J gave up 9 bases, with 6 bases separating them. Germline values: CDR1 MDHEN, CDR2 SYDVKM. CDR3 nucleotide sequence: TGTGCCAGCAGTTTCGTCGGTGAGCAGTTCTTC. It encodes CASSFVGEQFF.

This chain joins TRBV10-3 and TRBJ2-3, with D perhaps given as TRBD1 or TRBD2 (5 bases each). Per germline, CDR1 ENHRY and CDR2 SYGVKD. The CDR3 sequence is 12 residues long. The V and J ends lost 9 bases and 6 bases respectively, with 13 bases between them. The CDR3 bases are TGTGCCATACAGGACTCCGGGGATACGCAGTATTTT. Its protein product is CAIQDSGDTQYF.

This chain connects TRBV19 to TRBJ2-1; D may match TRBD1 or TRBD2 (7 bases each). Looked up from germline, CDR1 is LNHDA and CDR2 is SQIVND (reference sequence). Deletions cut 5 bases from V and 4 bases from J, with 15 bases between. This CDR3 contains 15 residues. The chain's CDR3 is CASSPGRGGYNEQFF. The CDR3 DNA follows: TGTGCCAGTAGTCCAGGCAGGGGGGGGTACAATGAGCAGTTCTTC. Variable domain in full (rest from reference TRBV19 and TRBJ2-1): DGGITQSPKYLFRKEGQNVTLSCEQNLNHDAMYWYRQDPGQGLRLIYYSQIVNDFQKGDIAEGYSVSREKKESFPLTVTSAQKNPTAFYLCASSPGRGGYNEQFFGPGTRLTVL.

This sequence joins TRBV7-9 and TRBJ2-7; weak D call: TRBD1 (6 bases). Germline V gene sequence: CDR1 SEHNR, CDR2 FQNEAQ (reference sequence). The germline V and J ends were trimmed by 5 bases and 2 bases, with 16 bases remaining between them. This CDR3 comprises 15 residues. As DNA, the CDR3 is TGTGCCAGCAGCATCACGGACAGATCAGCCTACGAGCAGTACTTC. Residues: CASSITDRSAYEQYF.

This clone was observed once. This chain connects TRBV5-8 to TRBJ1-1; the D gene is possibly TRBD1 (6 bases). The germline gives CDR1 SGHTS, CDR2 YDEGEE. The V end lost 2 bases, the J end lost 1 base, and 9 bases lay between the germline ends. The CDR3 consists of 14 residues. CDR3 amino acids: CASSLGRGNTEAFF. In DNA form, the CDR3 reads TGTGCCAGCAGCTTAGGCAGGGGGAACACTGAAGCTTTCTTT. Based on the CDR3 plus reference TRBV5-8 and TRBJ1-1, the full variable domain is EAGVTQSPTHLIKTRGQQATLRCSPISGHTSVYWYQQALGLGLQFLLWYDEGEERNRGNFPPRFSGRQFPNYSSELNVNALELEDSALYLCASSLGRGNTEAFFGQGTRLTVV.

Concerning this clone: An end of the junction differs from the germline gene, which may be a read error. The V gene is TRBV9, the J gene TRBJ1-1, with a possible D match to TRBD1 (5 bases). This CDR3 is 11 amino acids long. Germline-derived CDR1 and CDR2 are SGDLS and YYNGEE. As DNA, the CDR3 is TGTGCCAGTTCGAGCCAAACAGAGGGGAGCTTT. Translation: CASSSQTEGSF.

V is TRBV7-3 and J is TRBJ1-2; no clear D gene. From germline, CDR1 is SGHTA and CDR2 FQGTGA. Between the trimmed V and J ends, which lost 10 bases and 8 bases, there was a span of 20 bases. This CDR3 contains 13 residues. CDR3 bases: TGTGCCACCCCAGGCCCCCCGATGGGGGGCTACACCTTC. Translated, it gives CATPGPPMGGYTF.

By share, this clone counts as medium-sized. The V and J genes are TRBV6-5 and TRBJ2-3; 14 bases agree with TRBD2. Germline loops: CDR1 MNHEY, CDR2 SVGAGI. The CDR3 has 15 residues. V dropped 8 bases and J dropped 3; count of bases not matched to a gene: 4. The CDR3 DNA reads TGTGCCAGCCGACGACTAGCGGGAGGGACAGATACGCAGTATTTT. Translating it yields CASRRLAGGTDTQYF.

The CDR3 nucleotides read TGTGCCAGCAGCTTTCCAGGGAAAGCTTTCTTT. Encoded protein: CASSFPGKAFF. The chain recombines TRBV11-2 with TRBJ1-1; D possibly corresponds to TRBD1 (5 bases). CDR1 SGHAT and CDR2 FQNNGV come from the germline V gene. The germline V and J ends were trimmed by 3 bases and 9 bases, with 8 bases remaining between them. The CDR3 has 11 amino acids.

CDR3 sequence (DNA): TGCAGCGGAGTACCGGGACAGGGGATCCAAGAGACCCAGTACTTC. As protein: CSGVPGQGIQETQYF. The V and J genes are TRBV29-1 and TRBJ2-5; the match to TRBD1 covers 10 bases. V was pared by 7 bases and J by 1 base, with 9 bases of the junction left unmatched. Germline loops: CDR1 SQVTM, CDR2 ANQGSEA. The CDR3 has 15 residues.

In its sample, this clone was seen once. This sequence joins TRBV30 and TRBJ2-7, with 9 positions matching TRBD1. CDR1 and CDR2 (germline): GTSNPN, SVGIG (reference sequence). Losses at the gene ends were 4 bases for V and 2 bases for J; bases not matched to a gene: 6. This CDR3 is built from 14 residues. CDR3 region: CAWTTGTGTYEQYF. CDR3 DNA: TGTGCCTGGACCACCGGGACAGGGACCTACGAGCAGTACTTC.